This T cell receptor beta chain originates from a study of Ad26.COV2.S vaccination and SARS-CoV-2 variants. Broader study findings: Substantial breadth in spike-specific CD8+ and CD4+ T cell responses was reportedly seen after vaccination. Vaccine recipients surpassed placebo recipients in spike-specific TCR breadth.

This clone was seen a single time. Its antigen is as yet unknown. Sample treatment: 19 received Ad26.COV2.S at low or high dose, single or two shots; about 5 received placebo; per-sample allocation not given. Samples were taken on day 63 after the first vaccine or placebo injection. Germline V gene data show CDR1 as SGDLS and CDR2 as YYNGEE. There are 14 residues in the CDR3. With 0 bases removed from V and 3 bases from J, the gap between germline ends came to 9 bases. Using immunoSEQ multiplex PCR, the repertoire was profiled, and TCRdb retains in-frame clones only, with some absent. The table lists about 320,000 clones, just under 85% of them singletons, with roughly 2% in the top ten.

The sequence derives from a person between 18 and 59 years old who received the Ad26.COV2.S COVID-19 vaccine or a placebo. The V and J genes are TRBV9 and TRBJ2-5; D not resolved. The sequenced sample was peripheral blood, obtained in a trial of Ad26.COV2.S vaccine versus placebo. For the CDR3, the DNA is TGTGCCAGCAGCGTAGGCTCTAGTGAAGAGACCCAGTACTTC. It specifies CASSVGSSEETQYF.